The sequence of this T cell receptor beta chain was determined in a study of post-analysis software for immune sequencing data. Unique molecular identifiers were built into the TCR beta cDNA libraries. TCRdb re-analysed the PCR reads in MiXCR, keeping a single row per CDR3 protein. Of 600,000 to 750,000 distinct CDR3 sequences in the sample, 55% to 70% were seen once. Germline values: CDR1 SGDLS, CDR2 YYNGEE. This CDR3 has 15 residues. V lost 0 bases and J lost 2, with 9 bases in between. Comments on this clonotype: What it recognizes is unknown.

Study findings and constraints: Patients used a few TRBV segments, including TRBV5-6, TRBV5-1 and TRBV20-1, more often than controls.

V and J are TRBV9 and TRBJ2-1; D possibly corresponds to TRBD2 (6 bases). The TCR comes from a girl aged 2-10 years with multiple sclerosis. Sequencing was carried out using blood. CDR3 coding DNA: TGTGCCAGCAGCGTAGTAGCGGCAACCTACAATGAGCAGTTCTTC. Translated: CASSVVAATYNEQFF.